The sequence of this TCR beta chain was determined in a study of siplizumab effects on memory and regulatory T cells. Study-level results: Researchers could map only a minor fraction of alloreactive clones to unstimulated subsets.

Germline loops: CDR1 SGDLS, CDR2 YYNGEE. Trimming took off 0 bases at V and 0 bases at J, with 7 bases between the two ends. This CDR3 has 15 residues. Roughly 100,000 TCR templates per sample were assayed. The data were produced by immunoSEQ multiplex PCR, yet TCRdb's version contains in-frame clones alone and is incomplete. This table has approximately 65,000 clones, 75% to 90% appearing once. A remark on this clone: The antigen is undetermined.

The source of this sequence is a human donor in good health. The rearrangement uses TRBV9 and TRBJ2-1; no definite D call. Sequencing input: memory CD4+ T cells sorted from blood. Here the CDR3 DNA reads TGTGCCAGCAGCGTAGCGCAAAGCTCCTACAATGAGCAGTTCTTC. Its translation: CASSVAQSSYNEQFF.